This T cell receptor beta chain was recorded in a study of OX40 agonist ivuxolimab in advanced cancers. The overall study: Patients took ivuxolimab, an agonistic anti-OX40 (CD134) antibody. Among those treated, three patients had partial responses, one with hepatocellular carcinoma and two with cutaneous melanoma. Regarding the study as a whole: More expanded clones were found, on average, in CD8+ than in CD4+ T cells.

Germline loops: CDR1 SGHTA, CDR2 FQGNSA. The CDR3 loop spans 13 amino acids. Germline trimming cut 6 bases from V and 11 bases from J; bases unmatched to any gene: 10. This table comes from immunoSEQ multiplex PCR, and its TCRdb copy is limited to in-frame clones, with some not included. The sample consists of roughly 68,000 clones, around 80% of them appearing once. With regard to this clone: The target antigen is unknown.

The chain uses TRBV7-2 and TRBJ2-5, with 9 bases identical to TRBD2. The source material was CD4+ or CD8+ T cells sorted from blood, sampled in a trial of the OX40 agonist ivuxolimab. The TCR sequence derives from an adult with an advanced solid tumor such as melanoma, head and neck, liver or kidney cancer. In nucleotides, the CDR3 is TGTGCCAGCAGTTGGACTAGCGAGGGGGGGCAGTACTTC. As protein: CASSWTSEGGQYF. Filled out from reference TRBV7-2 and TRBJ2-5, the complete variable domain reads GAGVSQSPSNKVTEKGKDVELRCDPISGHTALYWYRQSLGQGLEFLIYFQGNSAPDKSGLPSDRFSAERTGGSVSTLTIQRTQQEDSAVYLCASSWTSEGGQYFGPGTRLLVL.